The rows below give T cell receptor beta chains drawn from one sample of a study of control samples from healthy donors and cancer patients. Only in-frame clones appear in the TCRdb table, and some are missing; sequencing was by immunoSEQ multiplex PCR. Counted here are roughly 450,000 clones, roughly 90% occurring once; the ten biggest clones make up 5% to 7%. Sequencing was done on a sample of PBMCs. The source is a man aged 35-49 years with head and neck cancer. Each CDR3 is given with its conserved first and last residue. The order of the fields is CDR3 protein, CDR3 DNA, clone size, J gene, D gene, V gene. The D gene is left open where the match is weak. Size values are once, few and many counts, or a class for expanded clones, and some rows have none.

CAWTPGGRYYEQYF | TGTGCCTGGACCCCGGGGGGCAGGTACTACGAGCAGTACTTC | - | TRBJ2-7 | - | TRBV30
CASSDLMGNQPQHF | TGTGCCAGCAGTGATCTCATGGGGAACCAGCCCCAGCATTTT | - | TRBJ1-5 | - | TRBV2
CASSVGPTYEQYF | TGCGCCAGCAGTGTCGGTCCCACCTACGAGCAGTACTTC | - | TRBJ2-7 | - | TRBV5-1
CASSTTSGVTGELFF | TGTGCCAGCAGCACCACTAGCGGGGTGACCGGGGAGCTGTTTTTT | - | TRBJ2-2 | TRBD2 | TRBV6-5
CASSFGQGSGNTIYF | TGTGCCAGCAGCTTCGGCCAGGGATCTGGAAACACCATATATTTT | - | TRBJ1-3 | - | TRBV7-2
CSASLPVQETQYF | TGCAGTGCTAGTTTGCCAGTACAAGAGACCCAGTACTTC | - | TRBJ2-5 | - | TRBV20-1
CASSPIGFTSGGYEQFF | TGTGCCAGCAGTCCTATTGGTTTCACTAGCGGGGGTTATGAGCAGTTCTTC | once | TRBJ2-1 | TRBD2 | TRBV28
CASGDSFNYGYTF | TGTGCCAGTGGGGACAGTTTTAACTATGGCTACACCTTC | once | TRBJ1-2 | TRBD1 | TRBV28
CASSLNPAGPQETQYF | TGTGCCAGCAGCTTAAACCCGGCAGGGCCACAAGAGACCCAGTACTTC | - | TRBJ2-5 | - | TRBV7-3
CASSYSGTGGTEAFF | TGTGCCAGCAGTTACTCCGGGACAGGGGGCACTGAAGCTTTCTTT | once | TRBJ1-1 | TRBD1 | TRBV6-2/TRBV6-3
CASSPGGPLTGEKLFF | TGTGCCAGCTCACCGGGGGGTCCCTTAACGGGAGAAAAACTGTTTTTT | - | TRBJ1-4 | - | TRBV18
CASSLLGGGPDNEQFF | TGTGCCAGCAGCTTATTGGGCGGGGGGCCCGACAATGAGCAGTTCTTC | - | TRBJ2-1 | TRBD2 | TRBV7-3
CASRQSTEKLFF | TGCGCCAGCAGACAAAGCACTGAAAAACTGTTTTTT | - | TRBJ1-4 | - | TRBV4-1
CASSFLGGNQPQHF | TGTGCCAGCAGTTTTCTGGGAGGCAATCAGCCCCAGCATTTT | once | TRBJ1-5 | - | TRBV27
CASSVGGVSSYNEQFF | TGTGCCAGCAGCGTAGGCGGGGTGAGCTCCTACAATGAGCAGTTCTTC | - | TRBJ2-1 | - | TRBV9
CASSLGGALGEQYF | TGTGCCAGCAGTTTGGGGGGGGCGTTGGGCGAGCAGTACTTC | once | TRBJ2-7 | - | TRBV27
CASSLALGAETQYF | TGTGCCAGCAGCTTAGCGCTTGGGGCGGAGACCCAGTACTTC | - | TRBJ2-5 | - | TRBV7-6
CATSNETSGKAGELFF | TGTGCCACCAGCAACGAGACTAGCGGAAAAGCCGGGGAGCTGTTTTTT | - | TRBJ2-2 | TRBD2 | TRBV15
CASSQDLALETQYF | TGTGCCAGCAGCCAAGATCTGGCGTTGGAGACCCAGTACTTC | - | TRBJ2-5 | - | TRBV4-2
CASSIEENYGYTF | TGTGCCAGTAGTATAGAGGAGAACTATGGCTACACCTTC | - | TRBJ1-2 | - | TRBV19
CASSPYSSGLALLYEQYF | TGTGCCAGCAGCCCGTATTCTAGTGGACTAGCGCTACTTTACGAGCAGTACTTC | - | TRBJ2-7 | TRBD2 | TRBV7-8
CASSPPQAPYEQYF | TGTGCCAGCAGTCCCCCCCAGGCCCCTTACGAGCAGTACTTC | - | TRBJ2-7 | - | TRBV28
CASSHGRDSTYEQYF | TGTGCCAGCAGCCACGGCCGGGACTCAACTTACGAGCAGTACTTC | - | TRBJ2-7 | - | TRBV9
CASSPYRQGSSYEQYF | TGTGCCAGCAGCCCCTATCGACAGGGGAGCTCCTACGAGCAGTACTTC | - | TRBJ2-7 | TRBD1 | TRBV3-1/TRBV3-2
CASSRYLLRDSVLQYF | TGTGCCAGCAGCCGGTACCTACTTCGGGACAGTGTTTTGCAGTACTTC | - | TRBJ2-7 | TRBD1 | TRBV14
CASRDRSKDTGELFF | TGTGCCAGCCGTGACAGGTCAAAAGACACCGGGGAGCTGTTTTTT | - | TRBJ2-2 | - | TRBV7-2
CASSPRAGPYSNQPQHF | TGTGCCAGCAGCCCTCGTGCGGGACCCTATAGCAATCAGCCCCAGCATTTT | - | TRBJ1-5 | - | TRBV7-2
CASSLAGSWSGGTDTQYF | TGTGCCAGCAGCTTAGCAGGGTCCTGGAGCGGGGGCACAGATACGCAGTATTTT | - | TRBJ2-3 | TRBD2 | TRBV11-2
CASSLGQGEGDTQYF | TGCGCCAGCAGCCTTGGACAGGGGGAGGGAGATACGCAGTATTTT | - | TRBJ2-3 | TRBD1 | TRBV4-1